This T cell receptor beta chain was obtained from a study of shared clonotypes between healthy human individuals (dated by TCRdb to the early 2020s). Describing the broader study: Three men and two women, aged 18 to 49 years, made up the cohort. To estimate repertoire size and how much clonotype sharing occurs between individuals, the study deeply sequenced the blood TCR repertoires of several healthy adults. For each donor, CD4 naive and CD4 memory were each given three plates, CD8 naive was given two plates, and CD8 memory was given one plate. Between about 0.8 and 9.5 billion PBMCs per donor were obtained by leukapheresis. To increase sequencing depth and limit assay-specific biases, TCR repertoire library preparation and sequencing were carried out by different laboratories using diverse techniques. General study outcomes and caveats: Because the study included only a small number of donors, the genetic and exposure-history diversity represented was limited. Only blood was sampled, and tissue TCR repertoires likely differ from those in blood. Even with the large sequencing depth, rarefaction of the sorted-subset datasets indicated that sequencing was incomplete. Naive subsets generally had larger estimated clonotype richness than memory subsets did. About 5% of naive CD4, approximately 3.7% of naive CD8, 2% to 2.5% of memory CD4, and approximately 0.4% of memory CD8 clonotypes were shared across several donors. Higher generation probabilities were observed for clonotypes shared by all four sorted-subset donors than for non-shared clonotypes. Pairwise subsampling indicated that sequencing depth was expected to affect the degree of clonotype sharing among donors.

A remark on this clone: Its antigen is unknown. Base qualities are missing; no much larger clone stands one base away.

For the CD8 naive samples, CD45RO-negative cells were positively selected for CCR7, yielding a CD45RA+CCR7+ population from which TemRA cells were excluded. The donors were healthy, HIV-negative adults with no recently reported acute infections or vaccinations. Every donor was a Caucasian adult residing in Nashville, Tennessee, USA. Blood was collected by leukapheresis, and PBMCs were isolated by Ficoll-Histopaque density gradient centrifugation and then cryopreserved in liquid nitrogen vapor phase. Purity and quantity of every magnetically sorted T cell population were checked by analytical flow cytometry. Genomic DNA was isolated from every sorted fraction and measured by UV absorbance on a Nanodrop 2000c. Using the deep immunoSEQ assay, multiplex PCR amplified TCR CDR3 regions from genomic DNA. Extracted genomic DNA from each cell subset was spread evenly across all wells of several immunoSEQ 96-well plates, with each plate serving as a replicate. For sorted subsets, about 210 ng of genomic DNA, equivalent to around 30,000 T cell genomes, went into each replicate PCR. Purified libraries were quantified with a Qubit 3.0 fluorometer, sized on a Bioanalyzer 2100, and re-quantified with the KAPA Library Quantification kit. Every immunoSEQ 96-well plate was sequenced on a dedicated single-read 150-cycle Illumina NextSeq 550 flow cell. Per the source publication's procedure: Because the immunoSEQ output held only junctional sequences and lacked quality scores, the filtering could not match the filtering applied to full-length reads. Sequences were annotated with PyIR, a Python wrapper for IgBLAST v1.9, using IMGT germline references to assign V/J genes and CDR3. Any read was removed if the V/J assignment was weak (E-value above 1e-6), the CDR3 was missing, or the read contained stop codons, out-of-frame junctions, or ambiguous translated residues. V3J clonotypes were defined as sequences sharing an identical inferred V gene, J gene, and CDR3 amino acid sequence. Percentage overlap between repertoires was computed as shared unique clonotypes divided by the size of the smaller repertoire. Three approaches were used to assess repertoire richness: RTK rarefaction, the Chao1 estimator, and Recon v2.1 estimates of unobserved clonotypes. For all TCRbeta clonotypes obtained by the gDNA method from four donors, generation probabilities were computed with OLGA. The immuneACCESS repertoire file appears here via TCRdb, limited to in-frame rearrangements. These files lack a portion of the clones; in checked studies, under half of the deficit traces to unresolved V genes, and the cause of the others is not known. V, J and clone size are taken as reported in that table, and D and trimming were inferred from the DNA itself. This sample gives 650,000 to 800,000 clones in total; approximately 90% of them show up just once. Approximately 24% of the sample rests with the top ten.

The germline V gene (reference sequence) supplies CDR1 SEHNR and CDR2 FQNEAQ. The V and J ends are trimmed by 5 bases and 6 bases, leaving 14 bases between them. The CDR3 has 14 amino acids, counting the end cysteine and phenylalanine. The only DNA kept is the CDR3, 42 bases in frame from the first base. Sequencing used naive CD8+ T cells sorted from blood. The cell subset or site label on this specimen signifies: CD45RA+CCR7+. The chain links TRBV7-9 with TRBJ1-5; perhaps TRBD1 is the D gene, with 5 bases matching. The TCR originated in a man aged 30 to 45 in good health. The DNA sequence is TGTGCCAGCAGCGATAGGGGCTGGGGTCAGCCCCAGCATTTT. It is translated as CASSDRGWGQPQHF.